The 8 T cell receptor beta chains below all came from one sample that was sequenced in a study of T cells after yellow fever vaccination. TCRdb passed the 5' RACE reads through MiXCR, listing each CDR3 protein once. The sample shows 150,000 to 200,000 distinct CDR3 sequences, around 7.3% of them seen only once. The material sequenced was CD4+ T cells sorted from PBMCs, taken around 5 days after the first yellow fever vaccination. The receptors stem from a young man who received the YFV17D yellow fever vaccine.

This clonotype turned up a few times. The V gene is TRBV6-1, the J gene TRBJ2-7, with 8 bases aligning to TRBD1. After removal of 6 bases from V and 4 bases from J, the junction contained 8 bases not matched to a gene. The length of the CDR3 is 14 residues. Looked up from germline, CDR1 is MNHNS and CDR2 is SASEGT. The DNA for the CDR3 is TGTGCCAGCAGCCGAGAGGGACAGGTTTACGAGCAGTACTTC. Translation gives CASSREGQVYEQYF.

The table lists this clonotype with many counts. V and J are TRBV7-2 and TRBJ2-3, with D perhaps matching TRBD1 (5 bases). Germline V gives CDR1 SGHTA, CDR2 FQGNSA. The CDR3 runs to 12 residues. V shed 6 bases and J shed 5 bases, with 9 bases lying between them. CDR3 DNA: TGTGCCAGCAGGGGGCCGGGAGATACGCAGTATTTT. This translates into CASRGPGDTQYF.

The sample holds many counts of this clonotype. The CDR3 spells CSVRPKGNSGNTIYF. CDR3 nucleotide sequence: TGCAGCGTTCGCCCCAAGGGGAACTCTGGAAACACCATATATTTT. The V gene is TRBV29-1, the J gene TRBJ1-3, with a tentative D call TRBD1 (5 bases). Trimming pared 5 bases from V and 0 bases from J, leaving 14 bases between. The CDR3 length is 15 residues. Per germline, CDR1 SQVTM and CDR2 ANQGSEA.

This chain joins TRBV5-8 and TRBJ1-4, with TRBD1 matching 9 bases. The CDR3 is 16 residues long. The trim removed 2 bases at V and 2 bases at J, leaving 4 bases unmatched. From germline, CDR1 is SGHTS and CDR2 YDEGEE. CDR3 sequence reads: CASSFGTGPTNEKLFF. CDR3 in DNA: TGTGCCAGCAGCTTCGGGACAGGGCCGACTAATGAAAAACTGTTTTTT.

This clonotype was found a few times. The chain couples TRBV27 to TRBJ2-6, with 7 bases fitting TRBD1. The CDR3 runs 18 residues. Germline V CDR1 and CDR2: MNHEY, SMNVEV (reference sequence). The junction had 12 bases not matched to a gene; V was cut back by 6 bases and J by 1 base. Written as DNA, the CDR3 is TGTGCCAGCAGCTCCTACTTGGGACAGCTATCTGGGGCCAACGTCCTGACTTTC. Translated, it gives CASSSYLGQLSGANVLTF. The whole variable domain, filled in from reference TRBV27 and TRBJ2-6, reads EAQVTQNPRYLITVTGKKLTVTCSQNMNHEYMSWYRQDPGLGLRQIYYSMNVEVTDKGDVPEGYKVSRKEKRNFPLILESPSPNQTSLYFCASSSYLGQLSGANVLTFGAGSRLTVL.

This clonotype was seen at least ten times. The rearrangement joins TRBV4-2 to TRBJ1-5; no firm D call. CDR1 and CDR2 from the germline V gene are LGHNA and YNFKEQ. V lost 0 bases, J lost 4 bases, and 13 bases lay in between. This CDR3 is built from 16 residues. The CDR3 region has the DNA TGTGCCAGCAGCCAAGATTTCCCCCCTTGGAATCAGCCCCAGCATTTT. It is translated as CASSQDFPPWNQPQHF.

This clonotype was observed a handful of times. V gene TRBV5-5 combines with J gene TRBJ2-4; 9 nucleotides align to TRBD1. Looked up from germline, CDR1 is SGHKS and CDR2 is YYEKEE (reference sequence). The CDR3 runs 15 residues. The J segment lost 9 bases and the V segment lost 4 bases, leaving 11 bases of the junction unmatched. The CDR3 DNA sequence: TGTGCCAGCAGCACCGATCGGGGACAGGGTAGCATTCAGTACTTC. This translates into CASSTDRGQGSIQYF.

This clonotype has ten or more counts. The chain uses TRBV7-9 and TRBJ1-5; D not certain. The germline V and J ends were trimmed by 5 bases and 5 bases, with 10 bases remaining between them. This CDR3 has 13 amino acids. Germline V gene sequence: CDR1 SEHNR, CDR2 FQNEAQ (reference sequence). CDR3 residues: CASSPAEYQPQHF. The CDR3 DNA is TGTGCCAGCAGCCCCGCGGAGTATCAGCCCCAGCATTTT.